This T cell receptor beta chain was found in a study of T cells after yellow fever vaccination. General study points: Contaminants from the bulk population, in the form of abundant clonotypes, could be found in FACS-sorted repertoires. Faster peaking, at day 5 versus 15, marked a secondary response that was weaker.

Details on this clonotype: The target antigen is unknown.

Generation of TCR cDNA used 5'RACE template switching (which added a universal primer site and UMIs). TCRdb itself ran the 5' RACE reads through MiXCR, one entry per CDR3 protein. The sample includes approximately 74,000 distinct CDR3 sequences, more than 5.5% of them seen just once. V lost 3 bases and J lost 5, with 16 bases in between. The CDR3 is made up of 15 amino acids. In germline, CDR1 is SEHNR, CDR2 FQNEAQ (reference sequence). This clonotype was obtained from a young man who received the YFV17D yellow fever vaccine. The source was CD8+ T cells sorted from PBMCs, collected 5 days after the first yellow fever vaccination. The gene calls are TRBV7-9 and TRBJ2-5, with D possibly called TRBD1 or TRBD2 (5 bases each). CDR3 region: CASSFPGGHRETQYF. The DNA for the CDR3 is TGTGCCAGCAGCTTCCCTGGGGGTCATCGGGAGACCCAGTACTTC.